The 21 T cell receptor beta chains in this list originate from one sample, sequenced in a study of cytomegalovirus exposure and HLA in healthy donors. 60 Vbeta and 13 Jbeta primers were used in PCR. TCRdb's table, derived via immunoSEQ multiplex PCR, lists solely in-frame clones and lacks some. The sample includes fewer than 300,000 clones, about nine tenths of them seen just once. The sequenced sample consisted of PBMCs. The receptors were sampled from a man aged 40-55 years in good health and CMV-seropositive.

The V call is TRBV10-2, the J call TRBJ2-2; a weak D match, TRBD1 (6 bases). V shed 5 bases and J shed 5 bases, with 6 bases lying between them. This CDR3 contains 12 residues. The germline CDR1 and CDR2 sequences are WSHSY and SAAADI. The CDR3 nucleotides are TGCGCCAGCAGTACAGGGACCGGGGAGCTGTTTTTT. Protein sequence: CASSTGTGELFF.

V is TRBV9 and J is TRBJ1-4, with D unresolved. The germline V gene has CDR1 SGDLS and CDR2 YYNGEE. This CDR3 is 15 amino acids long. V shed 4 bases and J shed 1 base, with 11 bases lying between them. For the CDR3, the DNA is TGTGCCAGCAGCCCCGGAGGCGGAACTAATGAAAAACTGTTTTTT. Encoded protein: CASSPGGGTNEKLFF.

The V gene is TRBV11-2, the J gene TRBJ2-1; 13 bases line up with TRBD2. The CDR3 sequence is 13 residues long. J was trimmed by 8 bases and V by 8 bases; bases with no gene match: 3. Germline values: CDR1 SGHAT, CDR2 FQNNGV. The CDR3 bases are TGTGCCAGCCAGGGACTAGCGGGATATGAGCAGTTCTTC. Translated, it gives CASQGLAGYEQFF.

The genes are TRBV5-1 and TRBJ2-1, with 9 bases fitting TRBD1. The germline V gene encodes CDR1 SGHRS and CDR2 YFSETQ. CDR3 size: 16 residues. With 0 bases clipped from V and 7 bases from J, the junction kept 8 bases outside the gene matches. The DNA of the CDR3 is TGCGCCAGCAGCTTGGGGCCCGGACAGGGGAGGAATGAGCAGTTCTTC. It is translated as CASSLGPGQGRNEQFF.

V usage is TRBV4-1 and J usage is TRBJ2-7; TRBD2 matches at 13 bases. The CDR3 has 16 residues. Trimming cost V 1 base and J 3 bases; bases outside gene matches: 3. Germline-derived CDR1 and CDR2 are MGHRA and YSYEKL. The CDR3 region is CASSQAGLAGLYEQYF. In DNA form, the CDR3 reads TGCGCCAGCAGCCAAGCGGGACTAGCGGGACTCTACGAGCAGTACTTC.

The CDR3 nucleotides read TGTGCCAGCAAGACTAGCGGGAGCTCCTACAATGAGCAGTTCTTC. Its protein product is CASKTSGSSYNEQFF. The chain has TRBV28 and TRBJ2-1, with 12 nucleotides matching TRBD2. Germline V gives CDR1 MDHEN, CDR2 SYDVKM. CDR3 size: 15 residues. With V trimmed by 7 bases and J by 0 bases, 1 base remained unmatched.

The CDR3 spells CASSPSGGDEQFF. The DNA for the CDR3 is TGTGCCAGCAGCCCGAGTGGGGGGGATGAGCAGTTCTTC. The gene calls are TRBV2 and TRBJ2-1; 7 bases align to TRBD2. Losses at the gene ends were 6 bases for V and 8 bases for J; bases not matched to a gene: 7. The germline CDR1 and CDR2 sequences are SNHLY and FYNNEI. The CDR3 consists of 13 residues.

The chain has TRBV10-3 and TRBJ2-7, with D possibly TRBD1 on 5 matching bases. This CDR3 has 15 residues. CDR1 and CDR2 from the germline V gene are ENHRY and SYGVKD. V was clipped by 6 bases and J by 1 base, with 16 bases between them. The DNA for the CDR3 is TGTGCCATCAGGCTGACCCCCGACAGTTCCTACGAGCAGTACTTC. This codes for CAIRLTPDSSYEQYF.

The chain carries TRBV5-1 and TRBJ1-1, with 10 bases aligning to TRBD1. J was trimmed by 3 bases and V by 0 bases; bases with no gene match: 2. The CDR3 extends over 15 amino acids. The germline V gene encodes CDR1 SGHRS and CDR2 YFSETQ. Here the CDR3 DNA reads TGCGCCAGCAGCTTGGTAGGACAGGGGGACACTGAAGCTTTCTTT. It codes for CASSLVGQGDTEAFF.

Only one count was recorded for this clone. J is TRBJ2-7 and V is TRBV18; 10 bases fit TRBD1. The CDR3 is 15 residues long. Germline CDR1 reads KGHSH; CDR2 reads LQKENI. V lost 4 bases, J lost 7 bases, and 10 bases stayed unmatched. DNA of the CDR3: TGTGCCAGCTCACAAAATCCACGACAGGGGGCTGAGCAGTACTTC. Its protein product is CASSQNPRQGAEQYF.

This clone was observed a handful of times. This chain connects TRBV28 to TRBJ1-5, with D perhaps TRBD1 (5 bases). Trimming stripped 7 bases from V and 0 bases from J, with 13 bases between. The CDR3 has 15 residues. Germline V gives CDR1 MDHEN, CDR2 SYDVKM. CDR3 nucleotides: TGTGCCAGCATAAAATCTACAGGTAGCAATCAGCCCCAGCATTTT. Translating it yields CASIKSTGSNQPQHF. Drawing the rest from reference TRBV28 and TRBJ1-5, the complete variable domain is DVKVTQSSRYLVKRTGEKVFLECVQDMDHENMFWYRQDPGLGLRLIYFSYDVKMKEKGDIPEGYSVSREKKERFSLILESASTNQTSMYLCASIKSTGSNQPQHFGDGTRLSIL.

The chain employs TRBV29-1 and TRBJ2-5; 7 bases are shared with TRBD2. Germline V gives CDR1 SQVTM, CDR2 ANQGSEA. The CDR3 covers 15 residues. With 6 bases clipped from V and 1 base from J, the junction kept 11 bases outside the gene matches. This CDR3 is CSVGGDRDGQETQYF. The CDR3 nucleotides read TGCAGCGTGGGAGGGGACCGGGACGGCCAAGAGACCCAGTACTTC.

This clone has only one observation. This chain connects TRBV5-1 to TRBJ2-5; 9 nucleotides agree with TRBD2. The junction had 11 bases not matched to a gene; V was cut back by 0 bases and J by 11 bases. CDR1 is SGHRS and CDR2 is YFSETQ in the germline V gene. The CDR3 spans 15 residues. CDR3 amino acids: CASSLDAGGVREQYF. As DNA, the CDR3 is TGCGCCAGCAGCTTGGATGCGGGAGGGGTCCGGGAGCAGTACTTC. The variable domain in full, with the rest retrieved from reference TRBV5-1 and TRBJ2-5, is KAGVTQTPRYLIKTRGQQVTLSCSPISGHRSVSWYQQTPGQGLQFLFEYFSETQRNKGNFPGRFSGRQFSNSRSEMNVSTLELGDSALYLCASSLDAGGVREQYFGPGTRLLVL.

The chain has TRBV6-4 and TRBJ1-1, with D uncertain. The CDR3 runs 14 residues. CDR1 is MRHNA and CDR2 is SNTAGT in the germline V gene. Trimming shortened V by 7 bases and J by 4 bases, and 16 bases separated the two germline ends. The CDR3 reads CASTGRPGSTEAFF. In DNA, the CDR3 is TGTGCCAGCACCGGGAGGCCCGGTAGCACTGAAGCTTTCTTT.

The chain recombines TRBV5-4 with TRBJ2-1, with TRBD2 matching 7 bases. This CDR3 has 15 residues. V shed 2 bases and J 7 bases; nucleotides not matched to a gene: 9. CDR1 SGHNT and CDR2 YYREEE come from the germline V gene (reference sequence). The CDR3 region is CASSFSGLGVNEQFF. The CDR3 DNA reads TGTGCCAGCAGCTTTAGTGGACTAGGCGTAAATGAGCAGTTCTTC.

This clone was detected only once. This sequence joins TRBV23-1 and TRBJ2-1; no clear D gene. TRBV23-1 carries the ORF label, with uncertain function. The V and J ends lost 2 bases and 6 bases respectively, with 5 bases between them. This CDR3 has 12 residues. The CDR3 spells CASSQPVNEQFF. CDR3 nucleotides: TGCGCCAGCAGTCAACCGGTCAATGAGCAGTTCTTC.

V and J are TRBV7-8 and TRBJ2-7; D not certain. Trimming pared 0 bases from V and 0 bases from J, leaving 9 bases between. The germline V gene has CDR1 SGHVS and CDR2 FQNEAQ. The length of the CDR3 is 15 residues. The CDR3 is CASSLAAFGSYEQYF. The DNA for the CDR3 is TGTGCCAGCAGCTTAGCAGCATTTGGCTCCTACGAGCAGTACTTC.

About this clone itself: Other DNA variants within this sample encode the same CDR3. The CDR3 region is CASSPPPGGGQPQHF. CDR3 in DNA: TGTGCCAGCTCACCACCTCCGGGGGGAGGTCAGCCCCAGCATTTT. The chain joins TRBV18 to TRBJ1-5; D might be TRBD1 (5 bases). Germline values: CDR1 KGHSH, CDR2 LQKENI. There are 15 residues in the CDR3. The ends were cut back, 0 bases at V and 6 bases at J, with 12 bases in the middle.

This chain links TRBV5-1 with TRBJ2-5; TRBD2 agrees at 10 bases. Germline CDR1 and CDR2: SGHRS and YFSETQ. The CDR3 loop spans 17 amino acids. The trim removed 2 bases at V and 3 bases at J, leaving 10 bases unmatched. The CDR3 loop is CASSFSSGSGSKETQYF. Here the CDR3 DNA reads TGCGCCAGCAGCTTTTCTAGCGGGAGTGGGTCAAAAGAGACCCAGTACTTC.

The V gene is TRBV14, the J gene TRBJ2-3; D might be TRBD1 (5 bases). V was trimmed by 1 base and J by 6 bases, leaving 11 bases between them. Germline CDR1 is SGHDN and CDR2 is FVKESK. There are 14 residues in the CDR3. CDR3 loop: CASSQVQGSDTQYF. In DNA form, the CDR3 reads TGTGCCAGCAGCCAAGTTCAGGGATCGGATACGCAGTATTTT.

Of note for this clone: One junction end disagrees with the germline gene, perhaps due to a read error. V and J are TRBV5-8 and TRBJ1-5, with D perhaps TRBD1 (6 bases). This CDR3 is 18 amino acids long. CDR1 and CDR2 from the germline V gene are SGHTS and YDEGEE. The CDR3 spells CASTLTYGQGFSNQPQHF. For the CDR3, the DNA is TGTGCCAGCACCTTGACCTACGGCCAGGGGTTTAGCAATCAGCCCCAGCATTTT.